This T cell receptor (beta chain) was obtained from a study of blood T cell repertoires in COVID-19 (dated by TCRdb to about 2020). With regard to the full study: Samples from collaborators originated in the United States, Italy and Spain and spanned both the acute and convalescent phases of COVID-19. The prospective study material was composed of cDNA or gDNA derived from T cells, B-cell-depleted T cells, or PBMCs. A freely available public database, intended as a resource for researchers studying the immune response to SARS-CoV-2, is where the repertoires were released. Where available, HLA class I and class II types were obtained from metadata supplied by the sample provider rather than from assay-based typing. The sample metadata nearly always contained a de-identified subject ID, COVID-19 status, age in years and sex. Deeply sampled blood TCRbeta repertoires from subjects exposed to, actively infected with, or recovered from COVID-19 were included in the dataset. The samples were drawn from the first 160 participants of the ongoing ImmuneRACE study and from over 950 subjects provided by 6 global collaborators. General findings and caveats noted by the study authors: The quantity of clinical and demographic metadata differed by source and by participant and was supplied without curation.

At one collaborating source in Seattle, patients were enrolled during active infection and were followed longitudinally through the course of disease. Each collaborating institution followed its own protocols to collect whole blood in K2EDTA tubes. Collaborator samples were shipped for TCRbeta analysis as frozen whole blood, isolated PBMCs, or DNA extracted from either sample type. TCRbeta CDR3 regions were amplified from genomic DNA using the immunoSEQ Assay, a bias-controlled multiplex PCR. As for the original processing: Nucleated cell counts per sample were estimated from amplification of reference gene primers within the assay. Sequence reads were collapsed and filtered to measure the absolute abundance of every unique TCRbeta CDR3 rearrangement. For each sample, productive Simpson clonality was calculated as the square root of Simpson's diversity index across productive rearrangements. The table was pulled from immuneACCESS by TCRdb, which kept in-frame rearrangements only. Such tables lose some clones; where checked, under half of the loss comes from unresolved V genes, and the rest has no known cause. Clonal size and the V and J genes are those of that table, whereas D and trimming came from the DNA. This sample lists around 100,000 clones; around 81% were detected once. Of the sample, under 5.5% is held by the ten largest clones.

In the case of this clone: Its binding antigen is unknown. Base qualities were left out, and no much larger clone turns up one base away.

The TCR was taken from an elderly man with COVID-19, enrolled during active disease. The sample consisted of peripheral blood.

In nucleotide form, the sequence is TGTGCCAGCAGCTTGGACAAGAACACTGAAGCTTTCTTT. It translates to CASSLDKNTEAFF. The rearrangement combines TRBV5-4 with TRBJ1-1; no D segment can be confidently identified. Based on the germline V gene (reference sequence), the CDR1 and CDR2 sequences are SGHNT and YYREEE. Inclusive of the bounding cysteine and phenylalanine, the CDR3 is 13 residues long. Kept here is only the CDR3 DNA, which spans 39 bases and is read in frame from base 1. Deletion took 0 bases off V and 1 base off J, with a span of 4 bases between the germline ends.